These 22 T cell receptor beta chains were all obtained from the same sample, sequenced in a study of identical twins (dated by TCRdb to 2016 to 2017). Libraries were prepared through 5' RACE. The sequencer listed for this sample is Illumina HiSeq 2000. TCRdb's own reprocessing of the public reads used fastp at Q25 and MiXCR and kept productive beta chains. Each CDR3 protein appears once, grouped with its most common genes and DNA. This sample lists some 900,000 distinct CDR3 sequences; around an eighth were detected once. Roughly 1.5% of the sample is in the top ten clones. These records were also assigned to another study, of yellow fever vaccine responses in identical twins.

Source material: PBMCs. The receptors shown here come from a woman aged 18-29 years in good health.

This chain links TRBV5-1 with TRBJ2-5; D is undetermined. The length of the CDR3 is 17 residues. The germline gives CDR1 SGHRS, CDR2 YFSETQ. V shed 0 bases and J shed 1 base, with 16 bases lying between them. CDR3 in amino acids: CASSLGTRVLTQETQYF. The CDR3 DNA follows: TGCGCCAGCAGCTTGGGGACCCGTGTCCTAACCCAAGAGACCCAGTACTTC.

The chain links TRBV20-1 to TRBJ2-2; a possible D gene is TRBD2 (6 bases). Germline lookup yields CDR1 DFQATT and CDR2 SNEGSKA (reference sequence). The V end was cut by 6 bases, the J end by 4 bases, with 15 bases between. This CDR3 region has 14 residues. CDR3 protein: CSASSGTPTGELFF. The CDR3 nucleotides read TGCAGTGCCTCGTCCGGGACTCCCACCGGGGAGCTGTTTTTT.

The chain employs TRBV4-2 and TRBJ1-2; D gene unclear. The ends were cut back, 9 bases at V and 3 bases at J, with 14 bases in the middle. Germline CDR1 reads LGHNA; CDR2 reads YNFKEQ. The CDR3 has 13 residues. CDR3 loop: CASTPAADYGYTF. The CDR3, as DNA: TGTGCCAGTACCCCGGCGGCGGACTATGGCTACACCTTC.

This sequence joins TRBV5-5 and TRBJ2-1; TRBD2 matches at 10 bases. The CDR3 is made up of 16 amino acids. Germline V lookup: CDR1 SGHKS, CDR2 YYEKEE (reference sequence). Trimming removed 2 bases from V and 4 bases from J; junction bases left unmatched: 6. For the CDR3, the DNA is TGTGCCAGCAGCTTCCTCAGCGGGGGGGCTTACAATGAGCAGTTCTTC. Its protein is CASSFLSGGAYNEQFF.

Of note for this clonotype: Without the conserved terminal phenylalanine or tryptophan, this CDR3 likely stems from a read error. The chain is built from TRBV11-2 and TRBJ2-1; 12 bases fit TRBD2. V gave up 1 base and J gave up 3 bases; unmatched junction bases: 1. CDR3 length: 16 amino acids. Per the germline V gene, CDR1 is SGHAT and CDR2 is FQNNGV. The CDR3 nucleotides read TGTGCCAGCAGCTTAGCGGGACTAGCGGGCTACAATGAGCAGTTCCTC. It translates to CASSLAGLAGYNEQFL.

The chain recombines TRBV3-1 with TRBJ2-1; weak D call: TRBD2 (6 bases). V was trimmed by 1 base and J by 4 bases, leaving 14 bases between them. There are 16 residues in the CDR3. CDR1 LGHDT and CDR2 YNNKEL come from the germline V gene (reference sequence). The CDR3 coding sequence is TGTGCCAGCAGCCAAGTGTCTGGGGGACTTTACAATGAGCAGTTCTTC. Its protein is CASSQVSGGLYNEQFF.

A few counts support this clonotype. The chain couples TRBV4-1 to TRBJ2-1, with 7 bases that match TRBD1. V shed 0 bases and J 6 bases; nucleotides not matched to a gene: 11. The CDR3 extends over 17 amino acids. Germline loops: CDR1 MGHRA, CDR2 YSYEKL. CDR3 amino acids: CASSQEGLQGRGNEQFF. The DNA for the CDR3 is TGCGCCAGCAGCCAAGAAGGCCTACAGGGGAGAGGCAATGAGCAGTTCTTC.

The V gene is TRBV10-3, the J gene TRBJ2-7; maybe TRBD1 (5 bases). V lost 6 bases and J lost 3, with 9 bases in between. The germline CDR1 and CDR2 sequences are ENHRY and SYGVKD. The CDR3 is 12 residues long. The CDR3 here is CAISPDSYEQYV. The CDR3 DNA sequence: TGTGCCATCAGCCCAGACAGCTACGAGCAGTACGTC.

The sample holds a few counts of this clonotype. V gene TRBV11-2 combines with J gene TRBJ1-1; the match to TRBD1 covers 9 bases. V dropped 2 bases and J dropped 7; count of bases not matched to a gene: 17. Germline CDR1 and CDR2: SGHAT and FQNNGV. There are 18 residues in the CDR3. CDR3 in DNA: TGTGCCAGCAGCTTAACCCCCAGGGTCACAGGGGGCGTGGATGAAGCTTTCTTT. Translated: CASSLTPRVTGGVDEAFF.

As to this clonotype: No conserved phenylalanine or tryptophan ends this CDR3, so it is likely a read error. The rearrangement links TRBV10-2 to TRBJ2-3; 9 bases align to TRBD2. CDR3 size: 16 residues. Germline CDR1 and CDR2: WSHSY and SAAADI. CDR3 DNA: TGCGCCAGCAGAGAGTGGGGACTAGCTCTAACAGATACGCAGTATTTG. Amino acid sequence: CASREWGLALTDTQYL.

The chain recombines TRBV20-1 with TRBJ1-5; unclear D gene. CDR1 and CDR2 (germline): DFQATT, SNEGSKA (reference sequence). The CDR3 sequence is 13 residues long. Deletions cut 0 bases from V and 5 bases from J, with 8 bases between. The DNA of the CDR3 is TGCAGTGCTAGAGACGCACGGTATCAGCCCCAGCATTTT. Translating gives CSARDARYQPQHF.

The chain couples TRBV5-1 to TRBJ2-5; D uncertain. Looked up from germline, CDR1 is SGHRS and CDR2 is YFSETQ. Trimming took off 4 bases at V and 2 bases at J, with 9 bases between the two ends. This CDR3 has 13 amino acids. The chain's CDR3 is CASSVRLQETQYF. In DNA, the CDR3 is TGCGCCAGCAGCGTCCGACTGCAAGAGACCCAGTACTTC.

This chain joins TRBV5-1 and TRBJ2-2; TRBD2 matches at 9 bases. There are 21 residues in the CDR3. Germline V gene lookup returns CDR1 SGHRS and CDR2 YFSETQ. With V trimmed by 7 bases and J by 2 bases, 24 bases remained unmatched. CDR3 in amino acids: CASEGERPVGSSGVNTGELFF. The CDR3 nucleotides are TGCGCCAGCGAGGGCGAGAGGCCCGTGGGGTCTAGCGGGGTTAACACCGGGGAGCTGTTTTTT.

There are a few counts of this clonotype. This chain uses TRBV6-5 with TRBJ2-1; D unresolved. The V gene's germline CDR1 is MNHEY and CDR2 SVGAGI. This CDR3 comprises 10 residues. Trimming removed 0 bases from V and 12 bases from J, with 3 bases in between. The DNA of the CDR3 is TGTGCCAGCAGTTACTCGTGGCAGTTCTTC. Protein: CASSYSWQFF.

The J gene is TRBJ2-2, the V gene TRBV4-2; D is undetermined. Trimming took 4 bases from V and 2 from J, leaving 17 bases between them. Germline CDR1 LGHNA, CDR2 YNFKEQ. The CDR3 length is 17 residues. The CDR3 loop reads CASSPGHSRINTGELFF. In DNA, the CDR3 is TGTGCCAGCAGCCCCGGGCACTCCAGGATCAACACCGGGGAGCTGTTTTTT.

For the CDR3, the DNA is TGCAGTGCTAGAGTTAATTCGGGGAAGGAAGATACGCAGTATTTT. Its translation is CSARVNSGKEDTQYF. This rearrangement joins TRBV20-1 to TRBJ2-3; the D gene is possibly TRBD2 (5 bases). The CDR3 runs to 15 residues. Trimming left V 1 base short and J 5 bases short, with 16 bases between. Germline V gene data show CDR1 as DFQATT and CDR2 as SNEGSKA (reference sequence).

This chain connects TRBV11-2 to TRBJ2-1; no definite D call. This CDR3 region has 12 residues. The V end was cut by 1 base, the J end by 12 bases, with 10 bases between. Germline values: CDR1 SGHAT, CDR2 FQNNGV. The CDR3 loop is CASSLGAVAQFF. The CDR3 bases are TGTGCCAGCAGCTTAGGGGCGGTAGCGCAGTTCTTC.

This clonotype was observed at least ten times. Here the CDR3 reads CASSLFGAGDYNEQFF. As DNA, the CDR3 is TGTGCCAGCAGTTTATTTGGGGCAGGGGACTACAATGAGCAGTTCTTC. This rearrangement joins TRBV12-3 or TRBV12-4 to TRBJ2-1, with D possibly matching TRBD1 (6 bases). This CDR3 contains 16 residues. The V end was cut by 2 bases, the J end by 3 bases, with 14 bases between.

This clonotype turned up a few times. This chain links TRBV18 with TRBJ2-7; 9 positions match TRBD2. The CDR3 is made up of 16 amino acids. V dropped 3 bases and J dropped 3; count of bases not matched to a gene: 9. Germline-derived CDR1 and CDR2 are KGHSH and LQKENI. CDR3 protein: CASSPGLASMDYEQYF. In DNA form, the CDR3 reads TGTGCCAGCTCACCCGGACTAGCGAGTATGGACTACGAGCAGTACTTC.

This clonotype was seen ten or more times. This chain links TRBV20-1 with TRBJ1-3; D not certain. CDR3 length: 15 residues. V was shortened by 2 bases and J by 0 bases, with 11 bases between the two germline ends. Germline CDR1 DFQATT, CDR2 SNEGSKA (reference sequence). The CDR3 DNA sequence: TGCAGTGCTAGATCTCTGGGGAACTCTGGAAACACCATATATTTT. As protein: CSARSLGNSGNTIYF.

The gene calls are TRBV14 and TRBJ2-5, with 11 bases fitting TRBD1. V lost 2 bases to trimming and J lost 2 bases; unmatched junction nucleotides: 1. The CDR3 totals 15 residues. CDR1 SGHDN and CDR2 FVKESK come from the germline V gene. The DNA for the CDR3 is TGTGCCAGCAGCCAATGGGACAGGGGGCAAGAGACCCAGTACTTC. It translates to CASSQWDRGQETQYF.

The chain links TRBV5-1 to TRBJ2-1, with 13 bases aligning to TRBD2. This CDR3 is 15 amino acids long. Germline V lookup: CDR1 SGHRS, CDR2 YFSETQ. V lost 1 base, J lost 9 bases, and 4 bases stayed unmatched. DNA of the CDR3: TGCGCCAGCAGCTTGACTAGCGGGGGGGCCAGTGAGCAGTTCTTC. Protein: CASSLTSGGASEQFF.